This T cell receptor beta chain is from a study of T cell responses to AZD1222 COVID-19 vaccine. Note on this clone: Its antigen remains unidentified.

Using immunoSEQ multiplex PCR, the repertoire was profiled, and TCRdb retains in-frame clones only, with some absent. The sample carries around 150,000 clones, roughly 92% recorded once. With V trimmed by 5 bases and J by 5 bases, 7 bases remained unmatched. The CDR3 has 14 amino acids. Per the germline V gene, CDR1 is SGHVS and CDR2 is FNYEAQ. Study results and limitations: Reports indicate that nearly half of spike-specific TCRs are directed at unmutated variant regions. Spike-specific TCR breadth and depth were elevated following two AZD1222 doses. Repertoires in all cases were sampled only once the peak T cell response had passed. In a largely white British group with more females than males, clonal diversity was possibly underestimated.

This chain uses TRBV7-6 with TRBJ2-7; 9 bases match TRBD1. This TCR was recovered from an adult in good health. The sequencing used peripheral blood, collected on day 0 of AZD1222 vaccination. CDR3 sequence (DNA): TGTGCCAGCAGCCCAGGGACAGGGCCCCACGAGCAGTACTTC. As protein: CASSPGTGPHEQYF.